This record looks at one TCR beta chain sequence and its context. The target antigen is unknown. The assay was immunoSEQ multiplex PCR, and TCRdb's table has in-frame clones only and misses some. The repertoire consists of 1,500,000 or so clones, with around 97% occurring once and the leading ten covering roughly 1.2%. These data originate in a study of shared clonotypes between healthy human individuals. Study observations and caveats: Naive subsets, compared against memory subsets, generally had larger estimated richness values. The authors sampled blood alone, and tissue repertoires likely differ.

Sequences were obtained from naive CD4+ T cells sorted from blood. Subset noted: CD45RA+ positively selected. The clonotype originates from a man younger than 40 in good health.

The CDR3 DNA sequence: TGCGCCAGCAGTGACCCGGGCGGGGAGCTGTTTTTT. It translates to CASSDPGGELFF. The chain links TRBV10-1 to TRBJ2-2; D uncertain. Trimming removed 3 bases at V and 7 bases at J, with 6 bases between. The CDR3 sequence is 12 residues long. Germline V gene lookup returns CDR1 WNHNN and CDR2 SYGVQD (reference sequence).